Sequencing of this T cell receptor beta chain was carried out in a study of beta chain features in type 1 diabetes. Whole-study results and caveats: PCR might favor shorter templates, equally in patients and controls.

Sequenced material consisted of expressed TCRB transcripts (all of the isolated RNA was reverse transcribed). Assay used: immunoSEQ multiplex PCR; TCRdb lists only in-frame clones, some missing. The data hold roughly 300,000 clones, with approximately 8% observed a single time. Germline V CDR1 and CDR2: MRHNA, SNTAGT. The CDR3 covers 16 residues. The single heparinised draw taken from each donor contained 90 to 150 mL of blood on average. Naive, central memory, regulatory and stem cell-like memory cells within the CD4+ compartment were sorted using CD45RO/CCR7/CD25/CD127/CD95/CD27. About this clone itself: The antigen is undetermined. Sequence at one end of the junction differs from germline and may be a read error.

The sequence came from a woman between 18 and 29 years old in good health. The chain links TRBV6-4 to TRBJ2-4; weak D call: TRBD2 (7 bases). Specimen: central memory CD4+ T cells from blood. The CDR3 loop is CASSYSGGASPNIQYF. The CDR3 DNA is TGTGCCAGCAGTTACTCGGGGGGCGCGTCCCCAAACATTCAGTACTTC.